The T cell receptor (beta chain) described here comes from a study of shared clonotypes between healthy human individuals. Background on the study: A few men and a couple of women, aged 18 to 49, were donors. CD4 naive and CD4 memory each took three plates per donor, while CD8 naive took two and CD8 memory one.

For this clone: Its target is not known.

Every donor, a Caucasian adult, lived in Nashville, Tennessee. Overall study findings and caveats: Few donors limited the genetic and exposure-history diversity represented.

Generated by immunoSEQ multiplex PCR, the TCRdb table keeps only in-frame clones and is missing some. Among under 2.5 million clones listed, 92% were seen once. V lost 0 bases and J lost 5, with 19 bases in between. Germline CDR1 and CDR2: LGHNA and YNFKEQ. The CDR3 consists of 17 residues. This chain links TRBV4-2 with TRBJ2-5; D may correspond to TRBD1 or TRBD2 (5 bases each). This sequence originates from a man aged 18 to 30 in good health. Some clones in this sample may be carry-over from other donors' samples. Sequenced sample: naive CD4+ T cells from PBMCs. Described subset: CD45RA+ positively selected. The CDR3 region is CASSQDGTRPSLETQYF. CDR3 nucleotides: TGTGCCAGCAGCCAAGACGGGACCCGTCCCTCGTTGGAGACCCAGTACTTC.